This is a list of T cell receptor beta chains from one sample in a study of shared clonotypes between healthy human individuals. TCRdb keeps only in-frame clones here, not all; method: immunoSEQ multiplex PCR. The sample carries 2 million to 3 million clones, approximately 93% recorded once. Sequencing was done on a sample of naive CD4+ T cells from PBMCs. The source of these receptors is a man younger than 30 in good health. Some clones in this sample may be carry-over from other donors' samples. Each CDR3 is given with its conserved first and last residue. A D gene is named only where the DNA matches it firmly. Clone sizes are given selectively: once, few, many, or a class where the clone is expanded.

>TRBJ2-7|TRBV6-6|.|.
CASKSGRVSYEQYF
TGTGCCAGCAAGTCGGGCAGAGTAAGCTACGAGCAGTACTTC
>TRBJ1-4|TRBV9|TRBD1|.
CASSVGSGTGEWEKLFF
TGTGCCAGCAGCGTAGGCTCTGGGACAGGGGAGTGGGAAAAACTGTTTTTT
>TRBJ2-5|TRBV7-2|.|.
CASSPDRGGGETQYF
TGTGCCAGCAGCCCCGACAGGGGCGGGGGAGAGACCCAGTACTTC
>TRBJ2-5|TRBV4-2|TRBD2|.
CASSRQNLAGGPGETQYF
TGTGCCAGCAGCCGACAAAATCTAGCGGGAGGGCCTGGGGAGACCCAGTACTTC
>TRBJ1-2|TRBV7-2|.|.
CASSSGVGGYGYTF
TGTGCCAGCAGCTCCGGGGTGGGCGGCTATGGCTACACCTTC
>TRBJ2-7|TRBV28|.|.
CASRIGQSFYEQYF
TGTGCCAGCAGAATCGGACAGTCGTTTTACGAGCAGTACTTC
>TRBJ1-3|TRBV7-9|TRBD1|.
CASSQTGLSGNTIYF
TGTGCCAGCAGCCAGACAGGGCTTTCTGGAAACACCATATATTTT
>TRBJ2-7|TRBV28|TRBD2|few
CASSKHGGVSSYEQYF
TGTGCCAGCAGTAAACACGGGGGGGTCAGCTCCTACGAGCAGTACTTC
>TRBJ1-1|TRBV18|TRBD1|.
CASSPGGTDEAFF
TGTGCCAGCTCACCTGGGGGGACAGATGAAGCTTTCTTT
>TRBJ1-2|TRBV27|.|.
CASSFLGQTNYGYTF
TGTGCCAGCAGTTTTCTTGGACAGACTAACTATGGCTACACCTTC
>TRBJ2-5|TRBV5-1|.|.
CASSLAEIQETQYF
TGCGCCAGCAGCTTGGCGGAGATCCAAGAGACCCAGTACTTC
>TRBJ2-3|TRBV28|TRBD2|.
CASVPGGPLSVADTQYF
TGTGCCAGCGTCCCGGGAGGGCCTTTATCAGTCGCAGATACGCAGTATTTT
>TRBJ2-5|TRBV5-1|.|.
CASSTIAGHPGAQYF
TGCGCCAGCAGCACAATAGCGGGCCACCCAGGGGCCCAGTACTTC
>TRBJ2-1|TRBV7-2|.|.
CASSRDAYNEQFF
TGTGCCAGCAGCCGGGACGCCTACAATGAGCAGTTCTTC
>TRBJ1-1|TRBV5-1|.|.
CASSLRSTVNTEAFF
TGCGCCAGCAGCTTGCGGTCAACCGTGAACACTGAAGCTTTCTTT
>TRBJ1-1|TRBV6-5|.|.
CASSYSSGADTEAFF
TGTGCCAGCAGTTACTCATCGGGGGCTGACACTGAAGCTTTCTTT
>TRBJ1-4|TRBV6-1|TRBD1|few
CASSGYGTGGGEKLFF
TGTGCCAGCAGTGGGTACGGGACAGGGGGAGGGGAAAAACTGTTTTTT
>TRBJ1-2|TRBV9|.|.
CASSPDIGGGYTF
TGTGCCAGCAGCCCCGATATTGGGGGCGGCTACACCTTC
>TRBJ2-7|TRBV7-2|TRBD1|.
CASSWTGGGLDEQYF
TGTGCCAGCAGCTGGACAGGGGGGGGCCTTGACGAGCAGTACTTC
>TRBJ2-7|TRBV5-1|TRBD2|.
CASSRDYGLSEQYF
TGCGCCAGCAGCCGGGACTATGGACTCAGCGAGCAGTACTTC
>TRBJ2-4|TRBV12-5|.|.
CASGLSPETNHRAKNIQYF
TGTGCTAGTGGTTTGAGTCCGGAGACCAACCACAGAGCCAAAAACATTCAGTACTTC
>TRBJ2-3|TRBV5-1|TRBD2|.
CASRGTSGGTDTQYF
TGCGCCAGCCGTGGGACTAGCGGGGGCACAGATACGCAGTATTTT
>TRBJ1-4|TRBV5-1|TRBD1|.
CASSRGTANEKLFF
TGCGCCAGCAGCCGGGGGACAGCTAATGAAAAACTGTTTTTT
>TRBJ2-2|TRBV27|TRBD2|.
CASSALGLDSTGELFF
TGTGCCAGCTCAGCTCTCGGACTAGACTCTACCGGGGAGCTGTTTTTT
>TRBJ2-3|TRBV4-2|.|.
CASSQGDTQYF
TGTGCCAGCAGCCAAGGGGATACGCAGTATTTT
>TRBJ1-5|TRBV9|.|.
CASSEQANQPQHF
TGTGCCAGCAGTGAACAAGCCAATCAGCCCCAGCATTTT
>TRBJ1-4|TRBV5-8|.|.
CASSLLQGRGEKLFF
TGTGCCAGCAGCTTGTTGCAGGGGCGGGGAGAAAAACTGTTTTTT
>TRBJ2-7|TRBV29-1|.|.
CSVGGAPSHEQYF
TGCAGCGTCGGCGGGGCCCCGTCCCACGAGCAGTACTTC
>TRBJ1-3|TRBV6-1|.|.
CASSAGFGNTIYF
TGTGCCAGCAGTGCTGGGTTTGGAAACACCATATATTTT
>TRBJ2-7|TRBV9|TRBD1|.
CASSVEGQPNYEQYF
TGTGCCAGCAGCGTAGAGGGACAGCCAAACTACGAGCAGTACTTC
>TRBJ2-3|TRBV6-1|.|.
CASSESPGPTSSTDTQYF
TGTGCCAGCAGTGAAAGTCCGGGACCGACCTCTAGCACAGATACGCAGTATTTT
>TRBJ2-5|TRBV18|TRBD2|.
CASSPRPGLAEETQYF
TGTGCCAGCTCACCGAGACCGGGACTAGCGGAAGAGACCCAGTACTTC
>TRBJ2-7|TRBV27|TRBD2|.
CASSPNWARTSGSGYEQYF
TGTGCCAGCAGTCCTAACTGGGCTAGGACTAGCGGGAGCGGGTACGAGCAGTACTTC
>TRBJ1-4|TRBV28|.|.
CASHPGSITNEKLFF
TGTGCCAGCCATCCCGGCTCTATAACTAATGAAAAACTGTTTTTT
>TRBJ2-7|TRBV5-4|TRBD2|.
CASSPPGLAGAYEQYF
TGTGCCAGCAGCCCCCCGGGACTAGCGGGAGCGTACGAGCAGTACTTC
>TRBJ2-1|TRBV4-1|TRBD2|.
CASSLGLAGGLYNEQFF
TGCGCCAGCAGCCTGGGACTAGCGGGAGGCTTATACAATGAGCAGTTCTTC
>TRBJ1-1|TRBV30|.|.
CAWSVRSSGINTEAFF
TGTGCCTGGAGTGTACGGTCGTCGGGGATTAACACTGAAGCTTTCTTT
>TRBJ1-4|TRBV7-9|.|.
CASSLGGSLNEKLFF
TGTGCCAGCAGCTTAGGCGGGTCGCTTAATGAAAAACTGTTTTTT
>TRBJ1-2|TRBV5-4|.|.
CASSLTGGFYGYTF
TGTGCCAGCAGCTTGACAGGAGGGTTCTATGGCTACACCTTC
>TRBJ2-5|TRBV4-1|.|.
CASSRLGGAQETQYF
TGCGCCAGCAGCCGGCTTGGTGGGGCGCAAGAGACCCAGTACTTC
>TRBJ2-5|TRBV2|TRBD2|.
CASSGLAGAETQYF
TGTGCCAGCAGTGGACTAGCGGGAGCGGAGACCCAGTACTTC
>TRBJ2-1|TRBV4-3|TRBD2|.
CASSQLAAGVIDEQFF
TGCGCCAGCAGCCAACTGGCGGCGGGAGTTATTGATGAGCAGTTCTTC
>TRBJ1-3|TRBV11-3|.|.
CASSLGRERSGNTIYF
TGTGCCAGCAGCTTGGGCAGGGAAAGATCTGGAAACACCATATATTTT
>TRBJ2-1|TRBV15|TRBD1|.
CATSGRTGSSYNEQFF
TGTGCCACCAGCGGTAGGACAGGGAGCTCCTACAATGAGCAGTTCTTC
>TRBJ2-7|TRBV4-1|TRBD2|.
CASVVHSGSHEQYF
TGCGCCAGCGTAGTACATAGCGGGAGCCACGAGCAGTACTTC
>TRBJ2-5|TRBV6-1|TRBD2|.
CASSEAWTSGRALGSETQYF
TGTGCCAGCAGTGAAGCGTGGACTAGCGGGAGGGCCCTTGGCTCGGAGACCCAGTACTTC
>TRBJ2-2|TRBV11-2|TRBD2|.
CASSTSGSATGELFF
TGTGCCAGCAGTACTAGCGGGAGTGCCACCGGGGAGCTGTTTTTT
>TRBJ2-7|TRBV2|.|.
CASRTAAYEQYF
TGTGCCAGCAGGACGGCTGCCTACGAGCAGTACTTC
>TRBJ2-5|TRBV5-1|TRBD2|.
CASSLEAGGGTQYF
TGCGCCAGCAGCTTGGAGGCGGGAGGTGGGACCCAGTACTTC
>TRBJ2-3|TRBV5-1|.|.
CASSTGSPEDTQYF
TGCGCCAGCAGCACCGGAAGTCCGGAGGATACGCAGTATTTT
>TRBJ1-1|TRBV7-9|.|few
CASSFGRNTEAFF
TGTGCCAGCAGCTTCGGCAGGAACACTGAAGCTTTCTTT
>TRBJ2-7|TRBV5-1|TRBD2|.
CASSERTSARSSYEQYF
TGCGCCAGCAGCGAAAGGACTAGCGCTAGGAGCTCCTACGAGCAGTACTTC
>TRBJ2-2|TRBV2|.|.
CASSALPGGELFF
TGTGCCAGCAGTGCGCTCCCAGGGGGGGAGCTGTTTTTT
>TRBJ2-5|TRBV28|TRBD1|.
CASSRDRGDWETQYF
TGTGCCAGCAGCCGGGACAGGGGGGATTGGGAGACCCAGTACTTC
>TRBJ2-3|TRBV20-1|.|.
CSAKGEKHF
TGCAGTGCTAAAGGCGAAAAGCATTTT